The 20 T cell receptor beta chains presented below share a single source sample, sequenced in a study of T-cell memory formation after mild COVID-19. TCRdb re-analysed the 5' RACE reads in MiXCR, keeping a single row per CDR3 protein. The data contain about 470,000 distinct CDR3 sequences, 15% to 20% of them singletons. Specimen: PBMCs or a T cell subset sorted from them (not recorded which). The receptors stem from an adult woman who had mild COVID-19 (a few samples of this study predate the infection). Cell type and time point are not known.

The chain links TRBV4-3 to TRBJ1-2; TRBD1 aligns across 7 bases. After removal of 0 bases from V and 1 base from J, the junction contained 5 bases not matched to a gene. The CDR3 length is 16 residues. Germline CDR1 LGHNA, CDR2 YSLEER. In DNA, the CDR3 is TGCGCCAGCAGCCAAGAATGGGGACAGAATAACTATGGCTACACCTTC. It translates to CASSQEWGQNNYGYTF.

V is TRBV5-5 and J is TRBJ2-4, with TRBD1 matching over 10 bases. J gave up 6 bases and V 1 base, and 4 bases lay outside the gene matches. This CDR3 region has 15 residues. CDR1 and CDR2 from the germline V gene are SGHKS and YYEKEE (reference sequence). CDR3 DNA sequence: TGTGCCAGCAGCTTGCAGGGACAGGGGATAAACATTCAGTACTTC. Protein product: CASSLQGQGINIQYF.

This chain connects TRBV23-1 to TRBJ2-7, with 7 nucleotides matching TRBD2. TRBV23-1 counts as an open reading frame of uncertain function. CDR3 length: 14 residues. J lost 5 bases, V lost 6 bases, and 10 bases had no gene match. The DNA for the CDR3 is TGCGCCAGCAGATGGGGGAGGGGAGGGGACGAGCAGTACTTC. Translating it yields CASRWGRGGDEQYF.

The chain uses TRBV25-1 and TRBJ2-1, with a tentative D call TRBD2 (6 bases). The CDR3 consists of 16 residues. Germline values: CDR1 MGHDK, CDR2 SYGVNS. Trimming took 1 base from V and 6 from J, leaving 16 bases between them. DNA of the CDR3: TGTGCCAGCAGTGAATTCCCGGGGGAGGTTGGCAATGAGCAGTTCTTC. Protein sequence: CASSEFPGEVGNEQFF.

The table lists this clonotype with a count of one. CDR3 sequence: CASSLEMGLGTEAFF. In DNA form, the CDR3 reads TGTGCCAGCAGTTTAGAAATGGGGCTTGGAACTGAAGCTTTCTTT. The chain carries TRBV12-3 or TRBV12-4 and TRBJ1-1; possible D gene TRBD1, 5 bases. This CDR3 region has 15 residues. Trimming cost V 1 base and J 5 bases, with 14 bases left between them.

A few counts support this clonotype. The CDR3 nucleotides read TGTGCCAGCAGCTTAGGTGGAAGAGGACTAGCCGAGACCCAGTACTTC. This encodes CASSLGGRGLAETQYF. The chain employs TRBV7-6 and TRBJ2-5; 8 bases map to TRBD2. The CDR3 is 16 amino acids. Germline CDR1 is SGHVS and CDR2 is FNYEAQ. With 1 base clipped from V and 5 bases from J, the junction kept 9 bases outside the gene matches.

The table lists this clonotype with a few counts. The rearrangement joins TRBV20-1 to TRBJ2-1; no reliable D call. The V and J ends lost 6 bases and 6 bases respectively, with 21 bases between them. Germline assignment: CDR1 DFQATT and CDR2 SNEGSKA (reference sequence). The CDR3 is made up of 15 amino acids. CDR3 DNA: TGCAGTGCCCCGCTGGGGAATAGCCGGCTCAATGAGCAGTTCTTC. It codes for CSAPLGNSRLNEQFF.

This clonotype was counted ten times or more. This chain links TRBV6-5 with TRBJ2-5, with D maybe TRBD2 (5 bases). V lost 8 bases and J lost 1, with 11 bases in between. CDR3 length: 13 residues. Per the germline V gene, CDR1 is MNHEY and CDR2 is SVGAGI. CDR3 nucleotide sequence: TGTGCCAGCGCTAGCCTCATCCAAGAGACCCAGTACTTC. It specifies CASASLIQETQYF.

This clonotype was found a few times. The V call is TRBV29-1, the J call TRBJ2-2; 8 nucleotides match TRBD1. Germline V CDR1 and CDR2: SQVTM, ANQGSEA. CDR3 length: 12 amino acids. The V and J ends lost 6 bases and 6 bases, in that order; junction bases with no gene match: 3. In DNA, the CDR3 is TGCAGCGTGTCGACAGGGGCCGGGGAGCTGTTTTTT. Its translation: CSVSTGAGELFF.

This sequence joins TRBV7-9 and TRBJ2-5; TRBD2 matches at 7 bases. The germline V gene has CDR1 SEHNR and CDR2 FQNEAQ (reference sequence). This CDR3 spans 18 amino acids. The trim removed 1 base at V and 3 bases at J, leaving 14 bases unmatched. The CDR3 sequence: CASSLGGGPSSGKETQYF. DNA for the CDR3: TGTGCCAGCAGCTTAGGGGGAGGGCCTTCTAGCGGAAAAGAGACCCAGTACTTC.

This rearrangement joins TRBV2 to TRBJ2-1; no firm D call. The germline V and J ends were trimmed by 5 bases and 0 bases, with 8 bases remaining between them. From germline, CDR1 is SNHLY and CDR2 FYNNEI. The CDR3 has 14 amino acids. The CDR3, as DNA: TGTGCCAGCAGTCCTAGGAGCTCCTACAATGAGCAGTTCTTC. Protein sequence: CASSPRSSYNEQFF.

The chain carries TRBV7-9 and TRBJ1-2; weak D call: TRBD1 (5 bases). Germline CDR1 is SEHNR and CDR2 is FQNEAQ (reference sequence). CDR3 length: 13 residues. Trimming took 5 bases from V and 7 from J, leaving 14 bases between them. The CDR3 DNA reads TGTGCCAGCAGCCCCTACCAGGGTTCTGGCTACACCTTC. Its translation: CASSPYQGSGYTF. Combining the CDR3 with reference TRBV7-9 and TRBJ1-2 gives the whole variable domain DTGVSQNPRHKITKRGQNVTFRCDPISEHNRLYWYRQTLGQGPEFLTYFQNEAQLEKSRLLSDRFSAERPKGSFSTLEIQRTEQGDSAMYLCASSPYQGSGYTFGSGTRLTVV.

Only a few counts were recorded for this clonotype. The J gene is TRBJ2-3, the V gene TRBV6-1; D ambiguous. From germline, CDR1 is MNHNS and CDR2 SASEGT. The CDR3 length is 15 residues. Trimming removed 4 bases from V and 2 bases from J, with 13 bases in between. CDR3: CASSALIDSTDTQYF. CDR3 DNA sequence: TGTGCCAGCAGTGCTTTGATTGACTCCACAGATACGCAGTATTTT.

This clonotype was counted many times. The chain joins TRBV5-1 to TRBJ2-1; TRBD2 matches 7 bases. CDR1 SGHRS and CDR2 YFSETQ come from the germline V gene. V was pared by 0 bases and J by 2 bases, with 5 bases of the junction left unmatched. The CDR3 extends over 16 amino acids. CDR3 in DNA: TGCGCCAGCAGCTTGGCCTGGGAGGGAGCCTACAATGAGCAGTTCTTC. Residues: CASSLAWEGAYNEQFF.

The chain is built from TRBV20-1 and TRBJ1-5, with a weak D call TRBD1 (5 bases). The CDR3 length is 14 residues. The germline V gene has CDR1 DFQATT and CDR2 SNEGSKA (reference sequence). The V gene lost 2 bases and the J gene lost 3 bases, with 11 bases spanning the gap. The CDR3 region is CSARMGGINQPQHF. The CDR3 DNA reads TGCAGTGCTAGAATGGGGGGGATCAATCAGCCCCAGCATTTT.

This clonotype was found a few times. This chain uses TRBV7-2 with TRBJ2-1; D is perhaps TRBD1 (7 bases). CDR1 and CDR2 (germline): SGHTA, FQGNSA. This CDR3 comprises 15 residues. The V end was cut by 1 base, the J end by 5 bases, with 12 bases between. Here the CDR3 reads CASSLGQGGNNEQFF. CDR3 nucleotide sequence: TGTGCCAGCAGCTTAGGGCAGGGGGGAAACAATGAGCAGTTCTTC.

This clonotype turned up a few times. The J gene is TRBJ2-7, the V gene TRBV5-6; the match to TRBD1 covers 9 bases. The CDR3 totals 15 residues. Germline CDR1 reads SGHDT; CDR2 reads YYEEEE. V shed 2 bases, J shed 3 bases, and the junction held 6 bases outside the gene matches. CDR3 loop: CASSFADRGVYEQYF. DNA of the CDR3: TGTGCCAGCAGCTTCGCCGACAGGGGGGTCTACGAGCAGTACTTC.

This clonotype has ten or more counts. This chain joins TRBV20-1 and TRBJ1-4, with TRBD1 as a possible D gene (5 bases). The CDR3 is made up of 15 amino acids. The germline V gene has CDR1 DFQATT and CDR2 SNEGSKA (reference sequence). V lost 4 bases and J lost 3, with 15 bases in between. The DNA of the CDR3 is TGCAGTGCTACAGGGAATGGAAGGGCTAATGAAAAACTGTTTTTT. Translated, it gives CSATGNGRANEKLFF.

V and J are TRBV10-3 and TRBJ2-1, with 8 bases fitting TRBD2. This CDR3 spans 15 amino acids. The J segment lost 10 bases and the V segment lost 3 bases, leaving 11 bases of the junction unmatched. CDR1 is ENHRY and CDR2 is SYGVKD in the germline V gene. As DNA, the CDR3 is TGTGCCATCAGTGACCTCATAGCGGGACCGCGCGAGCAGTTCTTC. This sequence encodes CAISDLIAGPREQFF.

There are a few counts of this clonotype. J is TRBJ2-1 and V is TRBV7-3; 7 bases agree with TRBD2. The CDR3 covers 15 residues. V shed 4 bases and J 2 bases; nucleotides not matched to a gene: 5. Per the germline V gene, CDR1 is SGHTA and CDR2 is FQGTGA. CDR3 sequence: CASSSHRGAYNEQFF. In nucleotides, the CDR3 is TGTGCCAGCAGCTCCCACCGGGGGGCCTACAATGAGCAGTTCTTC.